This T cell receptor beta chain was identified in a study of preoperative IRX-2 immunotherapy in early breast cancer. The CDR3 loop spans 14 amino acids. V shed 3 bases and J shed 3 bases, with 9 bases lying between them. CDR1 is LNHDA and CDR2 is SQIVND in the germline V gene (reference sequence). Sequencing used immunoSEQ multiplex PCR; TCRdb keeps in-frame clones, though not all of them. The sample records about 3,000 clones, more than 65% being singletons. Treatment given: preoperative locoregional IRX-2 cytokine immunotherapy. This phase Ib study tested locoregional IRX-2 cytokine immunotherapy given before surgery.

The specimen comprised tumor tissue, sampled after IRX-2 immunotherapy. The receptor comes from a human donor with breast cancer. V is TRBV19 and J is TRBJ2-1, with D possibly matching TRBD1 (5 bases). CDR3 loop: CASSMTDFYNEQFF. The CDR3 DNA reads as TGTGCCAGTAGTATGACAGATTTCTACAATGAGCAGTTCTTC.